This T cell receptor beta chain was identified during a study of response to subunit inactivated influenza vaccine. TCRdb re-called the RT-PCR reads through MiXCR, storing one row per CDR3 protein. The sample holds more than 450,000 distinct CDR3 sequences; around 10% are singletons and the top ten take approximately 10%. The CDR3 runs to 17 residues. V was pared by 0 bases and J by 3 bases, with 7 bases of the junction left unmatched. In germline, CDR1 is SGHTA, CDR2 FQGNSA. There are many counts of this clonotype. The sample was also reused in another study, on T cells expressing NK-cell markers. That source notes: UMIs were included in TCR beta cDNA generated by 5'RACE template switching.

This receptor was identified in a man in his fifties who received an inactivated influenza vaccine. The chain has TRBV7-2 and TRBJ2-2, with 7 bases matching TRBD2. The source was PBMCs from blood, collected on the day of vaccination. CDR3 loop: CASSLASASGYTGELFF. DNA for the CDR3: TGTGCCAGCAGCTTAGCGAGCGCTAGCGGATACACCGGGGAGCTGTTTTTT.